The 31 T cell receptor beta chains in this list originate from one sample, sequenced in a study of T cell clonality in common variable immunodeficiency. Notes on the study in general: Fewer deletions and N-nucleotide insertions were reportedly seen in common variable immunodeficiency TCR beta sequences.

Method: immunoSEQ multiplex PCR; TCRdb's copy keeps in-frame clones and lacks some. The repertoire consists of 25,000 to 30,000 clones, none detected only once. Antigens of these TCRs are unknown. The sample comprised peripheral blood mononuclear cells. The source is a human donor with common variable immunodeficiency.

Comment on this clone: The CDR3 is cut off 3 residues early in the read; its end comes from the germline J gene. The rearrangement joins TRBV30 to TRBJ2-3; possibly TRBD1 for D (6 bases). This CDR3 has 16 amino acids. The V gene lost 2 bases and the J gene lost 2 bases, with 17 bases spanning the gap. The germline gives CDR1 GTSNPN, CDR2 SVGIG (reference sequence). The CDR3 DNA, read in part, is TGTGCCTGGAGTTGGACAGCTTCTTCTAACACAGATACG. Protein: CAWSWTASSNTDT. The entire CDR3 protein reads CAWSWTASSNTDTQYF.

As for this clone: The read falls 3 residues short of the CDR3 end, and the missing part is taken from the germline J gene. The chain has TRBV29-1 and TRBJ1-2; no firm D call. This CDR3 contains 13 residues. CDR1 SQVTM and CDR2 ANQGSEA come from the germline V gene. V was clipped by 0 bases and J by 2 bases, with 7 bases between them. The CDR3 is CSVEDRGNYGYTF. The DNA read from the CDR3 is TGCAGCGTTGAAGATCGGGGAAACTATGGC. Looking up the rest from reference TRBV29-1 and TRBJ1-2 gives the full variable domain: SAVISQKPSRDICQRGTSLTIQCQVDSQVTMMFWYRQQPGQSLTLIATANQGSEATYESGFVIDKFPISRPNLTFSTLTVSNMSPEDSSIYLCSVEDRGNYGYTFGSGTRLTVV.

This clone turned up a few times. The sequenced fragment ends 3 residues before the CDR3 boundary, so the rest is inferred from the germline J gene. This chain uses TRBV6-2 or TRBV6-3 with TRBJ1-2, with 7 bases that match TRBD1. V was pared by 2 bases and J by 7 bases, with 1 base of the junction left unmatched. The CDR3 covers 12 residues. CDR1 is MNHEY, CDR2 SVGEGT, per germline. The sequenced part of the CDR3 DNA is TGTGCCAGCAGTTACAGGGGGCTTGGC. Translation gives CASSYRGLG. The full CDR3 reads CASSYRGLGYTF.

This clone occurred many times. Read sequence stops 3 residues before the CDR3 end, and the germline J gene provides the missing end. This rearrangement joins TRBV3-1 (or the pseudogene TRBV3-2) to TRBJ2-1, with 11 bases lining up with TRBD2. V lost 5 bases to trimming and J lost 7 bases; unmatched junction nucleotides: 13. CDR1 is LGHDT, CDR2 YNNKEL, per germline (reference sequence). The CDR3 spans 17 residues. The covered CDR3 bases are TGTGCCAGCAGCTCTGGGACTAGCGGACCTCTGAATAATGAG. Amino acids: CASSSGTSGPLNNE. The entire CDR3 is CASSSGTSGPLNNEQFF.

In this sample, this clone turned up many times. The read ends 3 residues shy of where the CDR3 ends; the end is completed using the germline J gene. V usage is TRBV6-2 or TRBV6-3 and J usage is TRBJ2-1; 10 bases line up with TRBD2. The CDR3 contains 16 residues. V lost 4 bases, J lost 0 bases, and 3 bases stayed unmatched. The germline V gene has CDR1 MNHEY and CDR2 SVGEGT. The part of the CDR3 DNA that was read is TGTGCCAGCAGTTCCCGACTAGCGGGCTCCTACAATGAG. This translates into CASSSRLAGSYNE. The CDR3 in its entirety is CASSSRLAGSYNEQFF.

Notes on this clone: With the read ending 3 residues before the CDR3 end, the germline J gene is used to fill in that end. The gene calls are TRBV7-3 and TRBJ2-3, with 9 bases lining up with TRBD2. The CDR3 length is 16 residues. V lost 5 bases, J lost 2 bases, and 8 bases stayed unmatched. Germline CDR1 SGHTA, CDR2 FQGTGA. The CDR3: CASSRVSGGPTDTQYF. The DNA read from the CDR3 is TGTGCCAGCAGCCGAGTTAGCGGGGGACCCACAGATACG.

In this sample, this clone turned up a few times. The sequence runs out 3 residues before the end of the CDR3; the remainder is reconstructed from the germline J gene. V is TRBV2 and J is TRBJ2-5, with D perhaps matching TRBD1 (6 bases). Germline CDR1 reads SNHLY; CDR2 reads FYNNEI. Deletions cut 6 bases from V and 5 bases from J, with 16 bases between. The CDR3 covers 14 residues. The covered CDR3 bases are TGTGCCAGCAGCGAGAACAGGGTGGGGGAGACC. The encoded protein is CASSENRVGET. The CDR3 reads in full as CASSENRVGETQYF.

This clone was counted at least ten times. Read data end 3 residues before the CDR3 end; the end is taken from the germline J gene. The chain is built from TRBV6-2 or TRBV6-3 and TRBJ1-1; TRBD1 matches 10 bases. The CDR3 runs 14 residues. The junction had 5 bases not matched to a gene; V was cut back by 6 bases and J by 4 bases. Germline V CDR1 and CDR2: MNHEY, SVGEGT. The CDR3 sequence is CASRGQGSSTEAFF. CDR3 DNA, as far as it was read: TGTGCCAGCAGGGGACAGGGGAGTAGCACTGAA.

Only a few counts were recorded for this clone. The read is 3 residues too short to cover the CDR3 end, so that end is filled in from the germline J gene. The chain uses TRBV6-2 or TRBV6-3 and TRBJ2-5, with 7 bases identical to TRBD2. V lost 6 bases to trimming and J lost 2 bases; unmatched junction nucleotides: 9. This CDR3 spans 15 amino acids. Germline CDR1 is MNHEY and CDR2 is SVGEGT. CDR3 amino acids: CASRDAGDLQETQYF. CDR3 DNA, as far as it was read: TGTGCCAGCAGAGACGCGGGGGACTTGCAAGAGACC.

This clone was counted between two and nine times. The read ends 3 residues before the CDR3 terminus; that terminus is restored from the germline J gene. The V call is TRBV2, the J call TRBJ1-4; D is possibly TRBD1 (6 bases). Trimming removed 3 bases at V and 5 bases at J, with 7 bases between. Germline CDR1 reads SNHLY; CDR2 reads FYNNEI. This CDR3 has 13 residues. Incomplete CDR3 DNA: TGTGCCAGCAGTGACAGGGGAAATGAAAAA. It codes for CASSDRGNEK. The entire CDR3 protein reads CASSDRGNEKLFF.

For this clone: The CDR3 end is not reached by the read, which stops 3 residues before it; the germline J gene fills it in. The rearrangement links TRBV2 to TRBJ1-4; TRBD1 is a possible D gene (5 bases). Germline V lookup: CDR1 SNHLY, CDR2 FYNNEI. CDR3 length equals 14 residues. V dropped 6 bases and J dropped 5 bases, with 13 bases sitting between them. The chain's CDR3 is CASRAGQVNEKLFF. CDR3 bases read: TGTGCCAGCAGGGCAGGGCAGGTGAATGAAAAA.

Only a few counts were recorded for this clone. The sequenced CDR3 bases are TGTGCCAGCAGTGGATCTAGCGGGGGTTCGAATGAG. Residues: CASSGSSGGSNE. The full CDR3 sequence reads CASSGSSGGSNEQFF. The V gene is TRBV6-1, the J gene TRBJ2-1; 10 bases line up with TRBD2. The sequenced fragment ends 3 residues before the CDR3 boundary, so the rest is inferred from the germline J gene. CDR3 length: 15 amino acids. Unmatched junction bases numbered 7, after V lost 4 bases and J lost 7 bases. CDR1 is MNHNS and CDR2 is SASEGT in the germline V gene.

Regarding this clone: The read ends 3 residues shy of where the CDR3 ends; the end is completed using the germline J gene. The chain joins TRBV7-6 to TRBJ1-1, with 7 bases lining up with TRBD1. The CDR3 runs 13 residues. V lost 5 bases and J lost 4; bases outside the gene matches: 4. Germline CDR1 reads SGHVS; CDR2 reads FNYEAQ. This CDR3 is CASSPHRGTEAFF. The sequenced CDR3 bases are TGTGCCAGCAGCCCCCACAGGGGCACTGAA.

On this clone: The missing CDR3 end, 3 residues past where the read stops, is filled in from the germline J gene. The chain employs TRBV29-1 and TRBJ2-7; 13 nucleotides agree with TRBD2. The CDR3 covers 17 residues. The germline V gene has CDR1 SQVTM and CDR2 ANQGSEA. Losses at the gene ends were 6 bases for V and 0 bases for J; bases not matched to a gene: 11. Incomplete CDR3 DNA: TGCAGCGTCAAAGGACTAGCGGGGGACCAGAGCTCCTACGAG. Protein sequence: CSVKGLAGDQSSYE. The entire CDR3 sequence reads CSVKGLAGDQSSYEQYF.

In its sample, this clone was seen many times. The DNA ends 3 residues before the CDR3 does, and the rest of the CDR3 is filled in from the germline J gene. This rearrangement joins TRBV19 to TRBJ1-2; D not certain. Germline V gene lookup returns CDR1 LNHDA and CDR2 SQIVND (reference sequence). This CDR3 region has 12 residues. Trimming cost V 4 bases and J 6 bases, with 9 bases left between them. The CDR3 is CASSTGSHGYTF. CDR3 bases read: TGTGCCAGTAGTACAGGATCACATGGC.

This clone was seen a few times. The sequenced fragment ends 3 residues before the CDR3 boundary, so the rest is inferred from the germline J gene. The chain has TRBV7-6 and TRBJ2-1, with 10 bases lining up with TRBD1. The CDR3 runs 15 residues. V lost 5 bases and J lost 5; bases outside the gene matches: 6. Germline V gene data show CDR1 as SGHVS and CDR2 as FNYEAQ. The sequenced CDR3 bases are TGTGCCAGCAGCCCAGACAGGGGGCCAAACAATGAG. It yields the protein CASSPDRGPNNE. The entire CDR3 is CASSPDRGPNNEQFF.

In this sample, this clone turned up a few times. The read finishes 3 residues shy of the CDR3 end, and the germline J gene is used to complete it. This chain uses TRBV6-1 with TRBJ2-7; possibly TRBD1 for D (6 bases). The CDR3 contains 14 residues. V was pared by 2 bases and J by 3 bases, with 11 bases between. Germline lookup yields CDR1 MNHNS and CDR2 SASEGT. The CDR3 loop reads CASSELRGIYEQYF. The sequenced CDR3 bases are TGTGCCAGCAGTGAATTGAGGGGGATCTACGAG.

As concerns this clone: The CDR3 end falls 3 residues outside the read, so it is completed with the germline J gene. The V and J genes are TRBV7-2 and TRBJ1-1, with D possibly matching TRBD1 (6 bases). V was trimmed by 8 bases and J by 0 bases, leaving 13 bases between them. CDR1 SGHTA and CDR2 FQGNSA come from the germline V gene. CDR3 size: 14 residues. CDR3 bases read: TGTGCCAGCTTCCGGGACATCTTGAACACTGAA. Its translation is CASFRDILNTE. The full CDR3 sequence reads CASFRDILNTEAFF.

This clone was recorded at least ten times. The sequence runs out 3 residues before the end of the CDR3; the remainder is reconstructed from the germline J gene. The V call is TRBV30, the J call TRBJ2-7, with D tentatively TRBD1 (6 bases). This CDR3 region has 13 residues. The V end was cut by 0 bases, the J end by 6 bases, with 12 bases between. Per the germline V gene, CDR1 is GTSNPN and CDR2 is SVGIG (reference sequence). The CDR3: CAWSVTTGGEQYF. The DNA read from the CDR3 is TGTGCCTGGAGTGTTACGACAGGCGGCGAG.

CDR3 in amino acids: CASSQSFLDRSYEQYF. The DNA read from the CDR3 is TGCGCCAGCAGTCAATCGTTTTTGGACAGAAGCTACGAG. The V gene is TRBV23-1, the J gene TRBJ2-7, with a weak D call TRBD1 (6 bases). Read data end 3 residues before the CDR3 end; the end is taken from the germline J gene. TRBV23-1 is given ORF status, its function remaining uncertain. With 0 bases removed from V and 3 bases from J, the gap between germline ends came to 15 bases. The CDR3 has 16 amino acids.

As concerns this clone: Read sequence stops 3 residues before the CDR3 end, and the germline J gene provides the missing end. The V call is TRBV7-3, the J call TRBJ2-1; tentative D call: TRBD1 (6 bases). This CDR3 has 15 amino acids. Germline assignment: CDR1 SGHTA and CDR2 FQGTGA. The V end was cut by 5 bases, the J end by 0 bases, with 11 bases between. The CDR3 reads CASSPRGGSYNEQFF. Incomplete CDR3 DNA: TGTGCCAGCAGCCCCAGGGGCGGCTCCTACAATGAG. Together with reference TRBV7-3 and TRBJ2-1, the CDR3 gives the full variable domain: GAGVSQTPSNKVTEKGKYVELRCDPISGHTALYWYRQSLGQGPEFLIYFQGTGAADDSGLPNDRFFAVRPEGSVSTLKIQRTERGDSAVYLCASSPRGGSYNEQFFGPGTRLTVL.

This clone was recorded at least ten times. The read is 3 residues too short to cover the CDR3 end, so that end is filled in from the germline J gene. The rearrangement joins TRBV6-4 to TRBJ2-3, with D possibly called TRBD1 or TRBD2 (5 bases each). Germline-derived CDR1 and CDR2 are MRHNA and SNTAGT. The CDR3 consists of 14 residues. Trimming pared 4 bases from V and 4 bases from J, leaving 12 bases between. CDR3 bases read: TGTGCCAGCAGTGCGAGGGGTGGCGCAGATACG. Its protein product is CASSARGGADT. The whole CDR3 protein is CASSARGGADTQYF.

Of note for this clone: The read finishes 3 residues shy of the CDR3 end, and the germline J gene is used to complete it. This rearrangement joins TRBV7-9 to TRBJ2-5; D ambiguous. The V gene's germline CDR1 is SEHNR and CDR2 FQNEAQ (reference sequence). This CDR3 has 12 residues. The ends were cut back, 3 bases at V and 2 bases at J, with 4 bases in the middle. The sequenced CDR3 bases are TGTGCCAGCAGCTTTAGTCAAGAGACC. Translation: CASSFSQET. In full, the CDR3 reads CASSFSQETQYF.

This clone was picked up a small number of times. The sequenced fragment ends 3 residues before the CDR3 boundary, so the rest is inferred from the germline J gene. This chain joins TRBV6-1 and TRBJ2-1; 7 bases are shared with TRBD1. Per the germline V gene, CDR1 is MNHNS and CDR2 is SASEGT. This CDR3 comprises 15 residues. Losses at the gene ends were 3 bases for V and 6 bases for J; bases not matched to a gene: 8. The CDR3 DNA, read in part, is TGTGCCAGCAGTGATAGAATGGGACAGCTCAATGAG. This encodes CASSDRMGQLNE. The entire CDR3 reads CASSDRMGQLNEQFF.

Sample share makes this clone medium-sized. The read comes to an end 3 residues before the CDR3 does, leaving the germline J gene to fill in the end. The V gene is TRBV30, the J gene TRBJ1-2; D might be TRBD1 (5 bases). The CDR3 contains 15 residues. V was clipped by 0 bases and J by 0 bases, with 11 bases between them. Germline V CDR1 and CDR2: GTSNPN, SVGIG (reference sequence). CDR3 DNA (partial): TGTGCCTGGAGTGTAAGGTACAGGCCTAACTATGGC. The encoded protein is CAWSVRYRPNYG. The CDR3, in full, reads CAWSVRYRPNYGYTF. Based on the CDR3 plus reference TRBV30 and TRBJ1-2, the full variable domain is SQTIHQWPATLVQPVGSPLSLECTVEGTSNPNLYWYRQAAGRGLQLLFYSVGIGQISSEVPQNLSASRPQDRQFILSSKKLLLSDSGFYLCAWSVRYRPNYGYTFGSGTRLTVV.

This clone came up a few times. From the germline J gene comes the end of the CDR3, since the read stops 3 residues before it. The chain uses TRBV30 and TRBJ2-1; the match to TRBD2 covers 8 bases. The CDR3 is made up of 15 amino acids. Germline CDR1 reads GTSNPN; CDR2 reads SVGIG (reference sequence). V was pared by 3 bases and J by 2 bases, with 6 bases of the junction left unmatched. Here the CDR3 reads CAWSLFGGAYNEQFF. The sequenced CDR3 bases are TGTGCCTGGAGCCTCTTCGGGGGGGCCTACAATGAG.

This clone is medium-sized. The read is 3 residues too short to cover the CDR3 end, so that end is filled in from the germline J gene. The V call is TRBV15, the J call TRBJ2-1; 8 nucleotides align to TRBD1. This CDR3 comprises 14 residues. From germline, CDR1 is LNHNV and CDR2 YYDKDF (reference sequence). Trimming took 1 base from V and 7 from J; bases not matched to a gene: 3. CDR3 sequence: CATSRGQGANEQFF. The covered CDR3 bases are TGTGCCACCAGCAGAGGTCAGGGGGCAAATGAG.

This clone showed up just a few times. With the read ending 3 residues before the CDR3 end, the germline J gene is used to fill in that end. V and J are TRBV5-3 and TRBJ2-7, with D tentatively TRBD1 (5 bases). TRBV5-3 is assigned to the ORF class and has an uncertain function. V lost 1 base and J 0 bases, leaving 14 bases between the germline ends. The CDR3 length is 16 residues. CDR3 DNA (partial): TGTGCCAGAAGCTTGTCCCAGGGCATAACCTCCTACGAG. Protein sequence: CARSLSQGITSYE. The whole CDR3 reads CARSLSQGITSYEQYF.

Only a few counts were recorded for this clone. The CDR3 extends 3 residues past the end of the read, so its final part is completed from the germline J gene. This chain uses TRBV6-1 with TRBJ2-7; weak D call: TRBD1 (5 bases). This CDR3 region has 15 residues. Trimming cost V 2 bases and J 0 bases, with 11 bases left between them. Per the germline V gene, CDR1 is MNHNS and CDR2 is SASEGT. Here the CDR3 reads CASSEPGSHSYEQYF. CDR3 bases read: TGTGCCAGCAGTGAACCAGGGTCCCACTCCTACGAG.

This clone turned up a few times. The CDR3 end is not reached by the read, which stops 3 residues before it; the germline J gene fills it in. This chain links TRBV7-2 with TRBJ2-1; tentatively, D is TRBD1 (5 bases). Germline loops: CDR1 SGHTA, CDR2 FQGNSA. With 3 bases removed from V and 9 bases from J, the gap between germline ends came to 12 bases. The CDR3 is made up of 13 amino acids. The CDR3 sequence is CASSLHRPTEQFF. The part of the CDR3 DNA that was read is TGTGCCAGCAGCTTGCACAGGCCTACTGAG. The complete variable domain, with remaining parts taken from reference TRBV7-2 and TRBJ2-1, reads GAGVSQSPSNKVTEKGKDVELRCDPISGHTALYWYRQSLGQGLEFLIYFQGNSAPDKSGLPSDRFSAERTGGSVSTLTIQRTQQEDSAVYLCASSLHRPTEQFFGPGTRLTVL.

This clone was counted many times. The read comes to an end 3 residues before the CDR3 does, leaving the germline J gene to fill in the end. This rearrangement joins TRBV11-3 to TRBJ2-1, with D maybe TRBD1 (6 bases). Per germline, CDR1 SGHNT and CDR2 YENEEA. V lost 2 bases and J 7 bases, leaving 12 bases between the germline ends. The CDR3 is made up of 14 amino acids. CDR3 sequence: CASSLQGSINEQFF. The part of the CDR3 DNA that was read is TGTGCCAGCAGCTTACAGGGGTCGATAAATGAG.